What follows are 23 T cell receptor beta chains derived from one specimen sequenced in a study of monozygotic twins with inflammatory bowel disease. For each CDR3 protein, TCRdb gives one entry from its re-call of the 5' RACE reads, without DNA. The specimen's table records some 450,000 distinct CDR3 sequences. The sample taken for sequencing was blood. The source is a human donor with ulcerative colitis or Crohn's disease, or a healthy co-twin of an affected twin (not recorded which).

The genes are TRBV6-5 and TRBJ2-7. The CDR3 sequence is 14 residues long. CDR1 and CDR2 from the germline V gene are MNHEY and SVGAGI. The CDR3 loop reads CASSYSNGDYEQYF.

The chain is built from TRBV20-1 and TRBJ2-7. The CDR3 is 13 residues long. Germline V gene data show CDR1 as DFQATT and CDR2 as SNEGSKA (reference sequence). The CDR3 loop is CSASKGSPYEQYF.

The genes are TRBV19 and TRBJ2-1; with no DNA, the TCRdb D assignment of TRBD2 cannot be verified. Germline CDR1 LNHDA, CDR2 SQIVND (reference sequence). The CDR3 runs 15 residues. Here the CDR3 reads CASRSGGAALNEQFF.

The chain uses TRBV12-3 or TRBV12-4 and TRBJ2-2. The CDR3 sequence is 14 residues long. CDR3 protein: CASRDRSAAGELFF.

The rearrangement uses TRBV29-1 and TRBJ1-1; there is no DNA to check the TCRdb D call of TRBD1. There are 13 residues in the CDR3. Germline values: CDR1 SQVTM, CDR2 ANQGSEA. The CDR3 protein is CSVMIQGNTEAFF.

The chain combines TRBV20-1 with TRBJ2-1; absent DNA, TCRdb's TRBD2 call cannot be checked. The CDR3 is 17 amino acids. The germline gives CDR1 DFQATT, CDR2 SNEGSKA (reference sequence). The CDR3 loop reads CSASRTSGLSSYNEQFF.

V is TRBV18 and J is TRBJ1-5. From germline, CDR1 is KGHSH and CDR2 LQKENI. This CDR3 spans 15 amino acids. The CDR3 protein is CASSLLEADNQPQHF.

This chain joins TRBV11-2 and TRBJ2-7. CDR3 size: 12 residues. Germline CDR1 SGHAT, CDR2 FQNNGV. CDR3 loop: CASSSQDYEQYF.

V usage is TRBV19 and J usage is TRBJ1-1. The CDR3 loop spans 12 amino acids. CDR1 is LNHDA and CDR2 is SQIVND in the germline V gene (reference sequence). Here the CDR3 reads CASTGVGAEAFF.

This sequence joins TRBV20-1 and TRBJ2-1; TCRdb indicates TRBD2, and absent DNA this call remains unverified. Germline CDR1 reads DFQATT; CDR2 reads SNEGSKA (reference sequence). The CDR3 runs 11 residues. CDR3 protein: CSARRTKEQFF.

The V call is TRBV5-1, the J call TRBJ1-5; with no DNA, the TCRdb D assignment of TRBD1 cannot be verified. The CDR3 length is 17 residues. The germline V gene encodes CDR1 SGHRS and CDR2 YFSETQ. The CDR3 reads CASSPGTGGSRDQPQHF.

The V gene is TRBV20-1, the J gene TRBJ1-3; the D gene TCRdb calls, TRBD1, cannot be checked with no DNA. The CDR3 has 17 amino acids. The germline V gene has CDR1 DFQATT and CDR2 SNEGSKA (reference sequence). CDR3 protein: CSAWLWGQGGSGNTIYF.

J is TRBJ1-2 and V is TRBV29-1. The V gene's germline CDR1 is SQVTM and CDR2 ANQGSEA. The CDR3 has 13 residues. The CDR3 loop reads CSLESAGEVGYTF.

The V and J genes are TRBV5-6 and TRBJ2-1; absent DNA, TCRdb's TRBD2 call cannot be checked. Germline CDR1 and CDR2: SGHDT and YYEEEE. There are 14 residues in the CDR3. The CDR3 spells CASSLAGPINEQFF.

The J gene is TRBJ2-1, the V gene TRBV6-2 or TRBV6-3. CDR1 and CDR2 from the germline V gene are MNHEY and SVGEGT. This CDR3 spans 15 amino acids. CDR3 protein: CASGSVTGSYNEQFF.

The rearrangement links TRBV27 to TRBJ2-2; TCRdb gives TRBD1 as the D gene, but with no DNA this cannot be confirmed. The germline CDR1 and CDR2 sequences are MNHEY and SMNVEV (reference sequence). This CDR3 comprises 14 residues. The CDR3 sequence: CASRRMGDTGELFF.

The chain employs TRBV19 and TRBJ2-1. From germline, CDR1 is LNHDA and CDR2 SQIVND (reference sequence). CDR3 length: 12 residues. This CDR3 is CASSRLRDEQFF.

This CDR3 is CASSRGESEQFF. The V call is TRBV11-3, the J call TRBJ2-1; the D call of TRBD1 rests on TCRdb alone, since no DNA is present to check it. The CDR3 consists of 12 residues. In germline, CDR1 is SGHNT, CDR2 YENEEA. Drawing the rest from reference TRBV11-3 and TRBJ2-1, the complete variable domain is EAGVVQSPRYKIIEKKQPVAFWCNPISGHNTLYWYLQNLGQGPELLIRYENEEAVDDSQLPKDRFSAERLKGVDSTLKIQPAELGDSAVYLCASSRGESEQFFGPGTRLTVL.

The gene calls are TRBV27 and TRBJ1-5; TCRdb picks TRBD1, but there is no DNA to check that call. Germline V gene data show CDR1 as MNHEY and CDR2 as SMNVEV (reference sequence). CDR3 size: 14 residues. CDR3: CASRPTGRNQPQHF.

The rearrangement joins TRBV12-3 or TRBV12-4 to TRBJ2-7. This CDR3 spans 15 amino acids. CDR3 loop: CASSLGQAFSYEQYF.

The rearrangement links TRBV29-1 to TRBJ2-7. Looked up from germline, CDR1 is SQVTM and CDR2 is ANQGSEA. The length of the CDR3 is 13 residues. The CDR3 spells CSVEDPGAYEQYF.

The rearrangement joins TRBV5-1 to TRBJ2-1; the TRBD1 assignment by TCRdb is unverifiable without DNA. Per germline, CDR1 SGHRS and CDR2 YFSETQ. This CDR3 spans 13 amino acids. The CDR3: CASSSQGWNEQFF.

The genes are TRBV29-1 and TRBJ2-1. This CDR3 is 12 amino acids long. CDR1 and CDR2 from the germline V gene are SQVTM and ANQGSEA. CDR3 in amino acids: CSVVAGYNEQFF.